This T cell receptor (beta chain) derives from a study of shared clonotypes between healthy human individuals. Study-wide findings and caveats: All-four-donor shared clonotypes had higher generation probabilities than non-shared clonotypes did.

The CDR3 is 15 residues long. The junction had 7 bases not matched to a gene; V was cut back by 6 bases and J by 6 bases. Germline assignment: CDR1 MNHNS and CDR2 SASEGT. This clone was observed a single time. The antigen is unknown. Adult donors, all healthy and HIV-negative, had no recent acute infections or vaccinations. Deep-level settings were used for running the assay. Assay used: immunoSEQ multiplex PCR; TCRdb lists only in-frame clones, some missing. The sample includes 1,500,000 or so clones, roughly 96% seen only once; the top ten take 1.2%. The genes are TRBV6-1 and TRBJ2-2, with TRBD1 matching over 10 bases. The sequenced sample consisted of naive CD4+ T cells sorted from blood. Documented subset: CD45RA+ positively selected. The source is a man aged 25 to 40 in good health. The CDR3 spells CASRPGQGISGELFF. The CDR3 region has the DNA TGTGCCAGCAGGCCGGGACAGGGGATATCCGGGGAGCTGTTTTTT.